This T cell receptor beta chain was profiled in a study of blood T cell repertoires in COVID-19. The wider study: Donors in the United States, Italy and Spain gave samples during acute or convalescent COVID-19. T cells, B-cell-depleted T cells, or PBMCs provided the cDNA or gDNA that served as material.

This clone was seen a few times. Here immunoSEQ multiplex PCR was the method, and the copy in TCRdb shows in-frame clones only, minus some. The table lists approximately 500,000 clones, 85% to 90% of them singletons. Sequencing input: peripheral blood. The TCR originated in a woman aged 45-65 years with COVID-19, enrolled during active disease.

The CDR3 DNA reads TGTGCCAGCAGCGCCACCGCCGATAGGGGGAAATCCGGGGAGCTGTTTTTT. Residues: CASSATADRGKSGELFF. This chain links TRBV14 with TRBJ2-2; tentatively, D is TRBD1 (6 bases). CDR3 length equals 17 residues. From germline, CDR1 is SGHDN and CDR2 FVKESK. Trimming stripped 5 bases from V and 6 bases from J, with 22 bases between.